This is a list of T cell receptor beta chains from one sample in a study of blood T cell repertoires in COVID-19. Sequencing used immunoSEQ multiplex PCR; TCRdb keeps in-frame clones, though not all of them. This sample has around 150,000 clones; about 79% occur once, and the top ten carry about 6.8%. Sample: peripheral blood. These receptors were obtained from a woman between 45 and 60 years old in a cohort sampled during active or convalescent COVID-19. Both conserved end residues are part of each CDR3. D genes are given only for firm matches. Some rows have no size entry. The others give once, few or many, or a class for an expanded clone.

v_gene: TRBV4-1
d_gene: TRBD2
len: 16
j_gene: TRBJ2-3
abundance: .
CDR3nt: TGCGCCAGCAGCCAAGCTCCTAGCGGGGGGGCCGATACGCAGTATTTT
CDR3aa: CASSQAPSGGADTQYF

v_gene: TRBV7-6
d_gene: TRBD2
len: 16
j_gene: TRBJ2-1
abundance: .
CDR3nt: TGTGCCAGCAGCTACGGACTAGCGGGGACCGAGGATGAGCAGTTCTTC
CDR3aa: CASSYGLAGTEDEQFF

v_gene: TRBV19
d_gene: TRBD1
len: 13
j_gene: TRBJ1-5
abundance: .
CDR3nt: TGTGCCAGTTCGACAGGGGCTGAATCAGCCCAGCATTTT
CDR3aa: CASSTGAESAQHF

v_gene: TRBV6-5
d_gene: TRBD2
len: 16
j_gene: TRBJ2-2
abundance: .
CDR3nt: TGTGCCAGCAGTTACTCAGCTAGCGGAAACACCGGGGAGCTGTTTTTT
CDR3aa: CASSYSASGNTGELFF

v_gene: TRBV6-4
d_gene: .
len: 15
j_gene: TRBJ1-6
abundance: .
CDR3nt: TGTGCCAGCAGCCAGGGCGGGGGTTATAATTCACCCCTCCACTTT
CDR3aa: CASSQGGGYNSPLHF

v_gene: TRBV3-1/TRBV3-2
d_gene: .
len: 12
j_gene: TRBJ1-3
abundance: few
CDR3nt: TGTGCCAGCAGCCTTCGGGGGAACACCATATATTTT
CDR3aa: CASSLRGNTIYF

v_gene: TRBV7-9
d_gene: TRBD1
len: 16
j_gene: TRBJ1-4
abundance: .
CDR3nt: TGTGCCAGCAGCCCCCGGACAGGGCTAAGCTATGAAAAACTGTTTTTT
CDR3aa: CASSPRTGLSYEKLFF

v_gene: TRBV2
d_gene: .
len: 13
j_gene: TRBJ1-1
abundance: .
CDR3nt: TGTGCCAGCAGTGAACAGGCGAACACTGAAGCTTTCTTT
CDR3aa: CASSEQANTEAFF

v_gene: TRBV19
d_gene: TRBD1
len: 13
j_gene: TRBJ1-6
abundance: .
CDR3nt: TGTGCCAGTAGTCCAGGGGGTGGTTCACCCCTCCACTTT
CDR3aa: CASSPGGGSPLHF

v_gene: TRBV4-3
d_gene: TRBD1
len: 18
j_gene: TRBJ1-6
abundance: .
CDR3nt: TGCGCCAGCAGCCAAGAGCCCCCGACAGGGGGAGTTGGGTCACCCCTCCACTTT
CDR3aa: CASSQEPPTGGVGSPLHF

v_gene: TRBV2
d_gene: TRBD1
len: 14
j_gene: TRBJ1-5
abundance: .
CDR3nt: TGTGCCAGCAGGGACAGGGCAGTCAATCAGCCCCAGCATTTT
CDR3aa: CASRDRAVNQPQHF

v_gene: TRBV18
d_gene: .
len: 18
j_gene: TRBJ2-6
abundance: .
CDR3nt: TGTGCCAGCTCACCAAAAATCCTACAGGGAAGTGGGGCCAACGTCCTGACTTTC
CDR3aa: CASSPKILQGSGANVLTF

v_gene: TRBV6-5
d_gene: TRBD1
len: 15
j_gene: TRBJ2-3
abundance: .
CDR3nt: TGTGCCAGCAGGAGCCGGGACAGGGGCACAGATACGCAGTATTTT
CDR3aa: CASRSRDRGTDTQYF

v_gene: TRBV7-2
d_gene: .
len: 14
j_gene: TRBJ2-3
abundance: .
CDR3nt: TGTGCCAGCAGCCCCAGGGTCAGCACAGATACGCAGTATTTT
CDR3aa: CASSPRVSTDTQYF

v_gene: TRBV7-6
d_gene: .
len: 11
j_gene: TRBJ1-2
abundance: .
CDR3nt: TGTGCCAGCAGCTTAACAGGAGGCTACACCTTC
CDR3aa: CASSLTGGYTF

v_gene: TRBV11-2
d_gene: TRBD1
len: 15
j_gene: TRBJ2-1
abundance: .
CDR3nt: TGTGCCAGCAGCCTCGACAGGGGGCTGTACAATGAGCAGTTCTTC
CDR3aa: CASSLDRGLYNEQFF

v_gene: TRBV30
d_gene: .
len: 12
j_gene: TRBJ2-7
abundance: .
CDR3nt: TGTGCCTGGAAACAGTCCTCCTACGAGCAGTACTTC
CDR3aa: CAWKQSSYEQYF

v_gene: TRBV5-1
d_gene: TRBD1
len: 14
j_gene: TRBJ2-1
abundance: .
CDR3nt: TGCGCCAGCAGCTCCGGGACAGGGGCCAATGAGCAGTTCTTC
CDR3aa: CASSSGTGANEQFF

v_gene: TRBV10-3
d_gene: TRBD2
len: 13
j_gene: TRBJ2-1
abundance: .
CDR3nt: TGTGCCATCCTAGCGGGGGGAAACAATGAGCAGTTCTTC
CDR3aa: CAILAGGNNEQFF

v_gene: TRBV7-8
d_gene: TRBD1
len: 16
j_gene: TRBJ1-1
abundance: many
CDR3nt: TGTGCCAGCAGCTTGGGTGGACAGGGGGCTGGAACTGAAGCTTTCTTT
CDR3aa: CASSLGGQGAGTEAFF

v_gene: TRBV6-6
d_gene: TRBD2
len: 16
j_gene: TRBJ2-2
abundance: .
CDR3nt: TGTGCCAGCAGTTACCCAGGGACTAGTATTCCCGGGGAGCTGTTTTTT
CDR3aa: CASSYPGTSIPGELFF

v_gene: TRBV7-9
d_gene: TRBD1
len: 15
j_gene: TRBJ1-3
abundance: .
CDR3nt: TGTGCCAGCAGACCCCTCGGGACAGGCGGAAACACCATATATTTT
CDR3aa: CASRPLGTGGNTIYF

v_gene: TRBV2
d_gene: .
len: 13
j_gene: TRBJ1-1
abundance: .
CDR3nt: TGTGCCAGCAGTGACGGCCGGGTCACTGAAGCTTTCTTT
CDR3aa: CASSDGRVTEAFF

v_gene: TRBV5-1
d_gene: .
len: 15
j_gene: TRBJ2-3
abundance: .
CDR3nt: TGCGCCAGCAGCTTGGACCGCGGGATCACAGATACGCAGTATTTT
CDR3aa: CASSLDRGITDTQYF

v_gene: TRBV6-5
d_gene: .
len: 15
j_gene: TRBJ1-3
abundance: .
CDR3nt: TGTGCCAGCAGGCTATTCGGGGGCTCTGGAAACACCATATATTTT
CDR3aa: CASRLFGGSGNTIYF

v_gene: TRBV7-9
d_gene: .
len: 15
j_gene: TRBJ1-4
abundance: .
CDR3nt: TGTGCCAGCAGCTTGACGCGGGATTCCAATGAAAAACTGTTTTTT
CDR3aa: CASSLTRDSNEKLFF

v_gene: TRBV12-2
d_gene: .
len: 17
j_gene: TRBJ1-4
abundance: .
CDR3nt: TGTGCAAGTCGCTTAGGGGTAATGCGGCAGTCTAATGAAAAACTGTTTTTT
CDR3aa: CASRLGVMRQSNEKLFF

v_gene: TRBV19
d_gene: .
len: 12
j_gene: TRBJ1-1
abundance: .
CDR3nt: TGTGCCACCCAGGGTATGAACACTGAAGCTTTCTTT
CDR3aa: CATQGMNTEAFF

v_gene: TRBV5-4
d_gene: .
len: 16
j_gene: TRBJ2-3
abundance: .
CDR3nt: TGTGCCAGCAGCCCGAACCGGGGGGCCCCGGGAGATACGCAGTATTTT
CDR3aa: CASSPNRGAPGDTQYF

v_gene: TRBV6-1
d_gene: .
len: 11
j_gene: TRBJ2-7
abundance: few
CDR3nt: TGTGCCGCCGGCGGGATTTACGAGCAGTACTTC
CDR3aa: CAAGGIYEQYF

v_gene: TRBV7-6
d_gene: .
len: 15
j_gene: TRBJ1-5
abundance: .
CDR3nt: TGTGCCAGCAGTCAACAACCAGGGTCCAATCAGCCCCAGCATTTT
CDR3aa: CASSQQPGSNQPQHF

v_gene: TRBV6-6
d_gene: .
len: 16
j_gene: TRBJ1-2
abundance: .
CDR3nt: TGTGCCAGCAGTTACTCTTGGAAGGCTTCGGGCTATGGCTACACCTTC
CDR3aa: CASSYSWKASGYGYTF

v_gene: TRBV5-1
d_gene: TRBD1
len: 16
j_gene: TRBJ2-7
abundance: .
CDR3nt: TGCGCCAGCAGCTTGGACAGGACAGGGAGGTACTACGAGCAGTACTTC
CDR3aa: CASSLDRTGRYYEQYF

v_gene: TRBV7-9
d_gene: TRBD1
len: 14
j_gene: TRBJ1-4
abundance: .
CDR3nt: TGTGCCAGCAGCTCAGGGGGCGCGGGGGAAAAACTGTTTTTT
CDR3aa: CASSSGGAGEKLFF

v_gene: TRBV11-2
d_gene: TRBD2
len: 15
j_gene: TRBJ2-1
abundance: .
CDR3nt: TGTGCCAGCAGCCCGGGACTAGCGGATTACAATGAGCAGTTCTTC
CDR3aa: CASSPGLADYNEQFF

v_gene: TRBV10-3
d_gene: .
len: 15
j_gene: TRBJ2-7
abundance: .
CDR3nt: TGTGCCATCAGCAACCCGGGACTCCCAAACTACGAGCAGTACTTC
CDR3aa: CAISNPGLPNYEQYF

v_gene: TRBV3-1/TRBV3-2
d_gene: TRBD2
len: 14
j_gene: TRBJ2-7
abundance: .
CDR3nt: TGTGCCAGCACCGATAGCGGGAACACCTACGAGCAGTACTTC
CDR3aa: CASTDSGNTYEQYF

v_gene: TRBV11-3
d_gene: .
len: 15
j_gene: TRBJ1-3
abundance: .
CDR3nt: TGTGCCAGCAGCTTAACAGGGAGCTCTGGAAACACCATATATTTT
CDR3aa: CASSLTGSSGNTIYF

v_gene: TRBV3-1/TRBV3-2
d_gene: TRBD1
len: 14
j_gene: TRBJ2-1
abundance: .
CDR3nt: TGTGCCAGCAGGCGGGACAGGGGTTACAATGAGCAGTTCTTC
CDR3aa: CASRRDRGYNEQFF

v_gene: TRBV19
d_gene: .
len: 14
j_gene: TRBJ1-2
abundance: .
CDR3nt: TGTGCCAGTAGTGTCCGGGACACCAACTATGGCTACACCTTC
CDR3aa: CASSVRDTNYGYTF

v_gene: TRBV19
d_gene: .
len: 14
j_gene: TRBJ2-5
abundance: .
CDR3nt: TGTGCCAGTAGTATGAGCGGGCGGTGGGAGACCCAGTACTTC
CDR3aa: CASSMSGRWETQYF

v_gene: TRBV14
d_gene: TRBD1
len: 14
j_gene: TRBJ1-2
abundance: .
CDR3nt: TGTGCCAGCAGCCAAGGGCAGGGGGCCGCTGGCTACACCTTC
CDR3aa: CASSQGQGAAGYTF

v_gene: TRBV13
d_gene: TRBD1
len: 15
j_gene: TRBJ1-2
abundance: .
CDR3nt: TGTGCCAGCAGCTTCTGGACAGGTGTTAACTATGGCTACACCTTC
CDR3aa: CASSFWTGVNYGYTF

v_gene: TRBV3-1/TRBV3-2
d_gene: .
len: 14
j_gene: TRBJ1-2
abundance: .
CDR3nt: TGTGCCAGCAGCCAAGATTGGCAGGGAAAGGGCTACACCTTC
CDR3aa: CASSQDWQGKGYTF

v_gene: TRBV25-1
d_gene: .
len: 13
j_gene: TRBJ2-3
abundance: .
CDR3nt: TGTGCCAGCAGTGTTAGTGCAACAGATACGCAGTATTTT
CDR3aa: CASSVSATDTQYF

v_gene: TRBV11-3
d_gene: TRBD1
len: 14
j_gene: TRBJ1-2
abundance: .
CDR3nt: TGTGCCAGCAGCACCCCCCGGGACAGTGCGCACTACACCTTC
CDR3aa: CASSTPRDSAHYTF

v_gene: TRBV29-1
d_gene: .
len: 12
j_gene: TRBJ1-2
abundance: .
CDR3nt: TGCAGCGTCCGGATAGGGGAAGATGGCTACACCTTC
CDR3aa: CSVRIGEDGYTF

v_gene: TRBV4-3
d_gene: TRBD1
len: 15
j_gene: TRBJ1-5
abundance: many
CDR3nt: TGCGCCAGCAGCCCGCGACAGGGCGGCAATCAGCCCCAGCATTTT
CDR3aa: CASSPRQGGNQPQHF

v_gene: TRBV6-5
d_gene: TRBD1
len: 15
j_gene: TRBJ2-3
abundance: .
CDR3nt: TGTGCCAGCAATAAACAGGGGGCCAATGCAGATACGCAGTATTTT
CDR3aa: CASNKQGANADTQYF

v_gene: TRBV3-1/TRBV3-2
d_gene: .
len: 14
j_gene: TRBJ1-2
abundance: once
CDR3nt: TGTGCCAGCAGCCATGGACACGTTAACTATGGCTACACCTTC
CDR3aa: CASSHGHVNYGYTF